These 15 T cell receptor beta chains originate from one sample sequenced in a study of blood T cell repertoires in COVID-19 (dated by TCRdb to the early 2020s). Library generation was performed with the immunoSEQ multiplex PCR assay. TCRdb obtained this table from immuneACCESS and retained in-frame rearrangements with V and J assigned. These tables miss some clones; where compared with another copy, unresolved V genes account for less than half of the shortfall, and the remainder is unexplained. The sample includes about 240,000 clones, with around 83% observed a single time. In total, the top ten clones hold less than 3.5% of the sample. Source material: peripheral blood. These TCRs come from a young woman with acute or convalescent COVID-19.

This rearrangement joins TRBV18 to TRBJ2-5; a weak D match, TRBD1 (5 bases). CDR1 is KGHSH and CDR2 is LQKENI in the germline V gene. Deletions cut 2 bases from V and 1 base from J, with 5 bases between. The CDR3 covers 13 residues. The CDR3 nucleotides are TGTGCCAGCTCACCAGGGGCCCAAGAGACCCAGTACTTC. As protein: CASSPGAQETQYF.

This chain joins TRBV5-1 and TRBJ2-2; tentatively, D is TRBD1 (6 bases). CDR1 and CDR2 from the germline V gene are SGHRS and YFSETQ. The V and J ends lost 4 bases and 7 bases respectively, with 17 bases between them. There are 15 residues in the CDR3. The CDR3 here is CASSEGNRDVGELFF. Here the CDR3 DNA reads TGCGCCAGCAGCGAAGGAAACAGGGATGTCGGGGAGCTGTTTTTT.

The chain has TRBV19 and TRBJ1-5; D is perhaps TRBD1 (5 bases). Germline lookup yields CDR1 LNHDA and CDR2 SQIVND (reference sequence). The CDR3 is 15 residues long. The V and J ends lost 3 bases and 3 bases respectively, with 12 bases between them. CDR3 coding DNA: TGTGCCAGTAGTATCGGGGGGTCCAACAATCAGCCCCAGCATTTT. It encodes CASSIGGSNNQPQHF.

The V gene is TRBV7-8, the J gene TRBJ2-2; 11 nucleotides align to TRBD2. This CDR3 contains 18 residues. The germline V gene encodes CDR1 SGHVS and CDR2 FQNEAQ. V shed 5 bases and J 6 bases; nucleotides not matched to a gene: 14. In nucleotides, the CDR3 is TGTGCCAGCAGCCCCAAGCGGATACTAGCGGGAGTTGCCGGGGAGCTGTTTTTT. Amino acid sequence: CASSPKRILAGVAGELFF. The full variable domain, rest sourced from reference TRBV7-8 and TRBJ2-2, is GAGVSQSPRYKVAKRGQDVALRCDPISGHVSLFWYQQALGQGPEFLTYFQNEAQLDKSGLPSDRFFAERPEGSVSTLKIQRTQQEDSAVYLCASSPKRILAGVAGELFFGEGSRLTVL.

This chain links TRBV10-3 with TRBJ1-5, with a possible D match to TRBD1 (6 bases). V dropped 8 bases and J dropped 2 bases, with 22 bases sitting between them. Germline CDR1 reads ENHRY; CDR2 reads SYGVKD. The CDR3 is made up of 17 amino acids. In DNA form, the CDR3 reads TGTGCCATCGTTCCAGCCCGGACAGCGCGAGGCAATCAGCCCCAGCATTTT. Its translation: CAIVPARTARGNQPQHF.

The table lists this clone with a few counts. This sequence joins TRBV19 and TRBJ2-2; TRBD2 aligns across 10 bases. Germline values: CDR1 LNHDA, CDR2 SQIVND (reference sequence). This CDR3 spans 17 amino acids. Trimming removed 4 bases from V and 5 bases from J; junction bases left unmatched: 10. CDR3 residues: CASSTRSLAGVTGELFF. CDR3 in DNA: TGTGCCAGTAGTACCCGGTCGCTAGCGGGAGTAACCGGGGAGCTGTTTTTT.

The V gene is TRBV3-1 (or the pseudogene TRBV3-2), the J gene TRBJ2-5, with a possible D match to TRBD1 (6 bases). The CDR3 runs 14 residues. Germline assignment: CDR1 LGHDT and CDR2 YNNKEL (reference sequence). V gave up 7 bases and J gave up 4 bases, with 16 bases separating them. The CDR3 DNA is TGTGCCAGCACTAGGCGGGCAGGGGTAGAGACCCAGTACTTC. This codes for CASTRRAGVETQYF.

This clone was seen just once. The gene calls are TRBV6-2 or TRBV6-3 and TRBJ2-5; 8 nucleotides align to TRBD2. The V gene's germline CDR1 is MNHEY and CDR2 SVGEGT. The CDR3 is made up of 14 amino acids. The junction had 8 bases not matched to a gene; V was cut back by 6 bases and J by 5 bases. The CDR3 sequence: CASSPYRGGETQYF. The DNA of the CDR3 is TGTGCCAGCAGCCCCTACCGCGGGGGGGAGACCCAGTACTTC.

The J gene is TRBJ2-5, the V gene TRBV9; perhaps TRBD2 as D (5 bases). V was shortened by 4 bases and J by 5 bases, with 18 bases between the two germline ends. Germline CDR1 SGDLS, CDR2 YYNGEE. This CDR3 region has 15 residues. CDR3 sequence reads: CASSLSTRSRETQYF. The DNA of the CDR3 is TGTGCCAGCAGCCTATCCACTAGAAGCCGGGAGACCCAGTACTTC. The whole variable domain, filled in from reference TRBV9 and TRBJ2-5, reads DSGVTQTPKHLITATGQRVTLRCSPRSGDLSVYWYQQSLDQGLQFLIQYYNGEERAKGNILERFSAQQFPDLHSELNLSSLELGDSALYFCASSLSTRSRETQYFGPGTRLLVL.

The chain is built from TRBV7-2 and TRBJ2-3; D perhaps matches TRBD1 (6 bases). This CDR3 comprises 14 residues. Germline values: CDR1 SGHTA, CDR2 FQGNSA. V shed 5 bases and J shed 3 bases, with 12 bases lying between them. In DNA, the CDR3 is TGTGCCAGCAGCCCTACAGGGCTGACAGATACGCAGTATTTT. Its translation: CASSPTGLTDTQYF.

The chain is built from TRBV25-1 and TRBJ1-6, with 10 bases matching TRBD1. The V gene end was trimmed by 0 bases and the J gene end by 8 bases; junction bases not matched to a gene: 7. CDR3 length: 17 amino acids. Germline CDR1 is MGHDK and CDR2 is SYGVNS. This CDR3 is CASSEYFLGQGDSPLHF. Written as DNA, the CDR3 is TGTGCCAGCAGTGAATATTTCCTTGGACAGGGGGATTCACCCCTCCACTTT.

This CDR3 is CASSQVGSGSSSYEQYF. The CDR3 DNA follows: TGCGCCAGCAGCCAAGTTGGAAGCGGTTCAAGCTCCTACGAGCAGTACTTC. V usage is TRBV4-3 and J usage is TRBJ2-7; the D gene is possibly TRBD2 (5 bases). The CDR3 is 17 residues long. V was trimmed by 1 base and J by 0 bases, leaving 16 bases between them. Per germline, CDR1 LGHNA and CDR2 YSLEER.

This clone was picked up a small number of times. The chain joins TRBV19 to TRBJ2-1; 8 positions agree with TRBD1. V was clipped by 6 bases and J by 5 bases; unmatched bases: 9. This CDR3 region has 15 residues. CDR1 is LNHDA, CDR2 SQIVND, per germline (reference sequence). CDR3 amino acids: CASRTDRGLNNEQFF. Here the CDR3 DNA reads TGTGCCAGTAGGACCGACAGGGGCCTTAACAATGAGCAGTTCTTC.

Here the CDR3 reads CASNSIQGMRGYTF. CDR3 nucleotide sequence: TGTGCCAGTAACTCAATCCAGGGGATGCGTGGCTACACCTTC. The V call is TRBV19, the J call TRBJ1-2, with D possibly matching TRBD1 (6 bases). The CDR3 loop spans 14 amino acids. The V gene lost 7 bases and the J gene lost 7 bases, with 19 bases spanning the gap. Germline loops: CDR1 LNHDA, CDR2 SQIVND (reference sequence).

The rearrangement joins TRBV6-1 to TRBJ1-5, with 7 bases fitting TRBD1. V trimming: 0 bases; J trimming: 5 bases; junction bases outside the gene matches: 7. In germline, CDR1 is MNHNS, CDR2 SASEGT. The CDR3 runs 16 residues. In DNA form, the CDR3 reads TGTGCCAGCAGTGAAGCGTGGTACAGGGGAGATCAGCCCCAGCATTTT. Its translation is CASSEAWYRGDQPQHF.